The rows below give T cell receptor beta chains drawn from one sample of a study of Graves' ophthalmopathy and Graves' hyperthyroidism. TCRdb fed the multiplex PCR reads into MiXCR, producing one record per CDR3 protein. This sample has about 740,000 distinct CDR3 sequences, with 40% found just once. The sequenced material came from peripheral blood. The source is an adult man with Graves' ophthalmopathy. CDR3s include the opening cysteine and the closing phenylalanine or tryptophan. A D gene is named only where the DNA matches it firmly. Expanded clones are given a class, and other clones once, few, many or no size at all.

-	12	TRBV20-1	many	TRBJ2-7	TGCAGTGCTAGCGGGGGCGGGTACGAGCAGTACTTC	CSASGGGYEQYF
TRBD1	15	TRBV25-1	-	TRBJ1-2	TGTGCCAGCAGTGGCCGGGACAGGACCTACTATGGCTACACCTTC	CASSGRDRTYYGYTF
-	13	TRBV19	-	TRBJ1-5	TGTGCCAGTAGTATTTCGGGAAATCAGCCCCAGCATTTT	CASSISGNQPQHF
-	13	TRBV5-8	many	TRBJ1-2	TGTGCCAGCAGCACCACGCGTCAACGGGGCTACACCTTC	CASSTTRQRGYTF
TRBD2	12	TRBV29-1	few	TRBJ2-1	TGCAGCCTGACGGGGGGGCCCAATGAGCAGTTCTTC	CSLTGGPNEQFF
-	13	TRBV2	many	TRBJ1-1	TGTGCCACCACCAGGGGCTTGAACACTGAAGCTTTCTTT	CATTRGLNTEAFF
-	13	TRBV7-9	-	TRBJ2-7	TGTGCCGGCAGCCCCGGGGTCTCCTACGAGCAGTACTTC	CAGSPGVSYEQYF
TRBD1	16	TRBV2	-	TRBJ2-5	TGTGCCAGCAGTTTACGGGACAGGGTCCCGCAAGAGACCCAGTACTTC	CASSLRDRVPQETQYF
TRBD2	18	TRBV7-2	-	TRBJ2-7	TGTGCCAGCCGTCGAACCCGGGAGGGGTCGTATTCCTCTTACGAGCAGTACTTC	CASRRTREGSYSSYEQYF
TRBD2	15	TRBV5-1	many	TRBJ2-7	TGCGCCAGCAGCTTAATACTAGCGGGGTCCTACGAGCAGTACTTC	CASSLILAGSYEQYF
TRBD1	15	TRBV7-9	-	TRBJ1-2	TGTGCCAGCAGCCGCTCGGGACAGGTTAACTATGGCTACACCTTC	CASSRSGQVNYGYTF
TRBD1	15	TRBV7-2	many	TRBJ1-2	TGTGCCAGCAGCTTGAACAGGGGGCTGCCCTATGGCTACACCTTC	CASSLNRGLPYGYTF
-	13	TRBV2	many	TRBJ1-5	TGTGCCAGCAGTGAGACGGAAAGTCAGCCCCAGCATTTT	CASSETESQPQHF
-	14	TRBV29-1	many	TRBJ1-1	TGCAGCGTTTCCCAATCCGGGAGGAACACTGAAGCTTTCTTT	CSVSQSGRNTEAFF
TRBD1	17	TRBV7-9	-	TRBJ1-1	TGTGCCAGCAGCTTAGATATGACCGGGACAGGGGACACTGAAGCTTTCTTT	CASSLDMTGTGDTEAFF
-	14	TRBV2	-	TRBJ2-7	TGTGCCAGCAGCCCCCTGTCAGGGGCAGGAGAGCAGTACTTC	CASSPLSGAGEQYF
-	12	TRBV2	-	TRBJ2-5	TGTGCCCGAGCTTTCCCCCAAGAGACCCAGTACTTC	CARAFPQETQYF
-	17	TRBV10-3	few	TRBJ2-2	TGTGCCATCAGTGATCCCGGACCCCGACCCAATGCCGGGGAGCTGTTTTTT	CAISDPGPRPNAGELFF
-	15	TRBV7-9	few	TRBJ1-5	TGTGCCAGCAGCTTAGCGAGTGAGGGGATAAAGCCCCAGCATTTT	CASSLASEGIKPQHF
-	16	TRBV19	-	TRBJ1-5	TGTGCCAGTAGTACCGGACAGACTACAGTAAATCAGCCCCAGCATTTT	CASSTGQTTVNQPQHF
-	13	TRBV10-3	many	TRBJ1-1	TGTGCCATCAGGGGTTCAGAGAACACTGAAGCTTTCTTT	CAIRGSENTEAFF
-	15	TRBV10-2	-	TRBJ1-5	TGTGCCAGTAGTATTATCGGGGGCGGCAATCAGCCCCAGCATTTT	CASSIIGGGNQPQHF
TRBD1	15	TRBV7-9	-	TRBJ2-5	TGTGCCAGTAGCCCGACAGGGGTCCTACAAGAGACCCAGTACTTC	CASSPTGVLQETQYF
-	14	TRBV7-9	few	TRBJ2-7	TGTGCCAGCAGCTTTGGGGCAGGGAGCTACGAGCAGTACTTC	CASSFGAGSYEQYF
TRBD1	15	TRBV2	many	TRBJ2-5	TGTGCCAGCAGACAACTGGGGACAGCACAAGAGACCCAGTACTTC	CASRQLGTAQETQYF
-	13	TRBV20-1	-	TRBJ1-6	TGCAGTGCTAGGGGCAGGGGTTACTCACCCCTCCACTTT	CSARGRGYSPLHF
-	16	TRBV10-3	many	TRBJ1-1	TGTGCCATCAGTGAGCGGGGTTCCGGGATGAACACTGAAGCTTTCTTT	CAISERGSGMNTEAFF
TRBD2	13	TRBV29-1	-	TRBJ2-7	TGCAGCGTCAAGGCCACTGGGCGGGAGGAGCAGTACTTC	CSVKATGREEQYF
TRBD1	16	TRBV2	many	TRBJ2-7	TGTGCCATCGACGGGAAGGGACAGGCGGAATCCTACGAGCAGTACTTC	CAIDGKGQAESYEQYF
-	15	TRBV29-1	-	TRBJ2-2	TGCAGCGTTGAAGGGACTGTCGCGAACACCGGGGAGCTGTTTTTT	CSVEGTVANTGELFF
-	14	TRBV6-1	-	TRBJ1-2	TGTGCCAGCAGTCCATACCGGGGGGACTATGGCTACACCTTC	CASSPYRGDYGYTF
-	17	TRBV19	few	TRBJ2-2	TGTGCCAGTAGTATGGGTGTCGGCACGTCGAACACCGGGGAGCTGTTTTTT	CASSMGVGTSNTGELFF
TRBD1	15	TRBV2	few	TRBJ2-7	TGCGCCAGCAGCTCCGGACAGGGCCCCAAGCCCGAGCAGTACTTC	CASSSGQGPKPEQYF
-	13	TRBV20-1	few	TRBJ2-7	TGCAGTGCTAGTTTCCAGCCTCTGGGGGAGCAGTACTTC	CSASFQPLGEQYF
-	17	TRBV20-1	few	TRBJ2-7	TGCAGTCCAAAACCAATTCCGTCGACAGGCGTACCCTACGAGCAGTACTTC	CSPKPIPSTGVPYEQYF
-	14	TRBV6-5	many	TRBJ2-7	TGTGCCAGCAGTTACCGTGGGAGCTCCTACGAGCAGTACTTC	CASSYRGSSYEQYF
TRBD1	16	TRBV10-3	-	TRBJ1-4	TGTGCCATCAGTGAGCAACAGGGGGCAACTAATGAAAAACTGTTTTTT	CAISEQQGATNEKLFF
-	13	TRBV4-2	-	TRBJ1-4	TGTGCCAGCAGGAGGCAGGGGTATGAAAAACTGTTTTTT	CASRRQGYEKLFF
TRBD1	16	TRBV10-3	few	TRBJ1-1	TGTGCCAGCAGTTACTCGGGACAGGGGAGGAACACTGAAGCTTTCTTT	CASSYSGQGRNTEAFF
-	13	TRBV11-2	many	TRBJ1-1	TGTGCCAGCAGCTTAGATCTAATCGCTGAAGCTTTCTTT	CASSLDLIAEAFF
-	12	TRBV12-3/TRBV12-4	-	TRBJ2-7	TGTGCCAGCAGTCAGACTGTATACGAGCAGTACTTC	CASSQTVYEQYF
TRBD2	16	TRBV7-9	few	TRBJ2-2	TGTGCCAGCAGCTCTCGCCAGCGGGGGAACACCGGGGAGCTGTTTTTT	CASSSRQRGNTGELFF
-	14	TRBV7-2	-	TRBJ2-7	TGTGCCAGCAGCTTATTCGAAGAGTCCTACGAGCAGTACTTC	CASSLFEESYEQYF
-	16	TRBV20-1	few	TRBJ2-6	TGCAGTGCCGACCCCACGGCCGCGGGGGGGGCCAACGTCCTGACTTTC	CSADPTAAGGANVLTF
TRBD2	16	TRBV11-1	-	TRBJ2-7	TGTGCCAGCAGCTTGAGGACTAGCGGGAGGCTATACGAGCAGTACTTC	CASSLRTSGRLYEQYF
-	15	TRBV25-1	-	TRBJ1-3	TGTGCCAGCAGTTACTCGTGGGGTGCTGGAAACACCATATATTTT	CASSYSWGAGNTIYF
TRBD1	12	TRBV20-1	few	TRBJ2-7	TGCAGTACCTCGAGACAGGGATACGAGCAGTACTTC	CSTSRQGYEQYF
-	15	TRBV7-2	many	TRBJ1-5	TGTGCCAGCAACGTTGCCGGGACGGCACCAGGGCCCCAGCATTTT	CASNVAGTAPGPQHF
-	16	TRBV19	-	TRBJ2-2	TGTGCCAGTAGTCAGGGTCGGTCTGCGGGGTCCGGGGAGCTGTTTTTT	CASSQGRSAGSGELFF
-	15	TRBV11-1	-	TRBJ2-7	TGTGCCAGCAGCTTAGGGATAACAGGATCCTACGAGCAGTACTTC	CASSLGITGSYEQYF
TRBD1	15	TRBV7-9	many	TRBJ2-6	TGTGCCAGCAGCCTACAGGGGGCTGGGGCCAACGTCCTGACTTTC	CASSLQGAGANVLTF
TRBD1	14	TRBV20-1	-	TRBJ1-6	TGCAGTGCTAGAAGGGACAGGGTAGTTTCACCCCTCCACTTT	CSARRDRVVSPLHF